This T cell receptor (beta chain) came from a study of CD8+ T cells in alopecia areata. Across the whole study: Skin from roughly 6-13-month-old C3H/HeJ graft donors with spontaneous alopecia went to approximately 6-10-week-old female C3H/HeJ mice. General observations from the study: Besides other cells, scalp samples also yield sequences of resident alphabeta T cells from normal skin. More clonal than normal scalp was lesional scalp, particularly alopecia totalis/universalis. Mice showed TCR sharing more clearly than patients did, possibly owing to HLA.

Sequencing used cDNA as its template, made by extracting RNA and reverse transcribing it. Sequencing used immunoSEQ multiplex PCR; TCRdb keeps in-frame clones, though not all of them. The sample lists around 100,000 clones, none appearing once, the ten largest making up 20%. This clone was observed a few times. Its antigen is undetermined. Gene and germline names: mouse. The same CDR3 also results from other DNA sequences found in this sample. Sequences were obtained from lesional skin. The origin of this receptor is a C3H/HeJ mouse with alopecia areata. As its MHC haplotype, the strain has H2-k.

The chain's CDR3 is CASGETGGSSYEQYF. Partial CDR3 DNA: TGTGCCAGCGGTGAAACAGGGGGGAGCTCCTAT. This chain uses TRBV13-2 with TRBJ2-7; 8 bases fit TRBD1. The read ends 4 residues early relative to the CDR3; the germline J gene fills the gap. With 2 bases clipped from V and 0 bases from J, the junction kept 4 bases outside the gene matches. CDR1 and CDR2 from the germline V gene are NNHNN and SYGAGS (reference sequence). CDR3 length equals 15 residues.